The source of this TCR beta chain is a study of radiotherapy plus CTLA-4 blockade in lung cancer. Whole-study findings and limits: There was expansion of tumor-derived TCR clones in blood after radiotherapy plus ipilimumab.

As for this clone: Its antigen remains unknown.

TCRdb's table, derived via immunoSEQ multiplex PCR, lists solely in-frame clones and lacks some. The sample yields about 85,000 clones, around 86% seen once. Germline V gene sequence: CDR1 MDHEN, CDR2 SYDVKM. The CDR3 runs 16 residues. J lost 0 bases, V lost 3 bases, and 3 bases had no gene match. Here the sequenced sample was peripheral blood, taken from a patient treated with radiotherapy plus ipilimumab. This chain connects TRBV28 to TRBJ2-1; the match to TRBD2 covers 9 bases. The clonotype was recovered from a human donor with non-small cell lung cancer who had a partial response to radiotherapy plus ipilimumab. CDR3 residues: CASSFGGRDSYNEQFF. The CDR3 nucleotides read TGTGCCAGCAGTTTTGGCGGGAGGGACTCCTACAATGAGCAGTTCTTC.